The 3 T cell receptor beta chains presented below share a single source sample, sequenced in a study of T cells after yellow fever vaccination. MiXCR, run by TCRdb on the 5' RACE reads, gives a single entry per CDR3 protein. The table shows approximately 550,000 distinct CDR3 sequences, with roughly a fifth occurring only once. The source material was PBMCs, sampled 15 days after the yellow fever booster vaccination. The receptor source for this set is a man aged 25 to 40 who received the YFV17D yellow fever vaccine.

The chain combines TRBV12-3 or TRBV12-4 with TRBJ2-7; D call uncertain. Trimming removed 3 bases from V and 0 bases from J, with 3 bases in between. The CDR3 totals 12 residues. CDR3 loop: CASSFTSYEQYF. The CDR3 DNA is TGTGCCAGCAGTTTCACCTCCTACGAGCAGTACTTC.

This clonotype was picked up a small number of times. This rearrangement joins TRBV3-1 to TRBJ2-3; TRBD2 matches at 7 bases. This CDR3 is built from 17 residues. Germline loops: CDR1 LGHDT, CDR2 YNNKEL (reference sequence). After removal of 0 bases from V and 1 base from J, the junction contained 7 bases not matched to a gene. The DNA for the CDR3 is TGTGCCAGCAGCCAAGATCAGACTAGCTGGGGCACAGATACGCAGTATTTT. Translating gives CASSQDQTSWGTDTQYF.

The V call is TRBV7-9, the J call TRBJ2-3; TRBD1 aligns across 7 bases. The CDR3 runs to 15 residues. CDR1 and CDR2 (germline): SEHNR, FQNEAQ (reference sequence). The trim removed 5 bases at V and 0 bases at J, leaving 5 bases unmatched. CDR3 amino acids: CASSLGQSSTDTQYF. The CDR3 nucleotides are TGTGCCAGCAGCCTGGGACAGTCCAGCACAGATACGCAGTATTTT.